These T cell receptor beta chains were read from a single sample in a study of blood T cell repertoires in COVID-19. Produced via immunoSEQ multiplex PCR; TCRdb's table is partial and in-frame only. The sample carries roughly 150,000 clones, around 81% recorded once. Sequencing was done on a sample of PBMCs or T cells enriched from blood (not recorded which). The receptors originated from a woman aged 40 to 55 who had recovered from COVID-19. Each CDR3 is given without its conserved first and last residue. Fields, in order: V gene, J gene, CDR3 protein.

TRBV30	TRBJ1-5	AWSVLRGIYSNQPQH
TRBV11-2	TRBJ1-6	ASSWDQTGSNSPLH
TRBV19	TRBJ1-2	ASSIDPYYGYT
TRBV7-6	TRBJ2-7	ASSLGGRAYEQY
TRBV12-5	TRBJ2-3	ASGLGFSGGAGTDTQY
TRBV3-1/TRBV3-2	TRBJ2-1	ASSPSGTSSYNEQF
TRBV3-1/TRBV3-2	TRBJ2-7	ASSHSTTSYEQY
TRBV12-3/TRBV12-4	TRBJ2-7	ASSFGGYEQY
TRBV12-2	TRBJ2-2	ASRFRPGTSGRGTGELF
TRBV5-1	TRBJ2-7	ASSIRDRGPEQY
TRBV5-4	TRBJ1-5	ASSSGGDLNQPQH
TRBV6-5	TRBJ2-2	ASRVDRATGELF
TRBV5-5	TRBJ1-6	ASSFQGFNSPLH
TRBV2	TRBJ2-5	ASSMTREETQY
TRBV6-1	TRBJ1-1	ASSVAMNTEAF
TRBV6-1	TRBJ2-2	ASSEVSGWVGELF
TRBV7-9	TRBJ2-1	ASSSADPTSGGARGEQF
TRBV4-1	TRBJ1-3	ASSQDPGSGNTIY
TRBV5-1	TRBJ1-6	ASSEGQGAYSPLH
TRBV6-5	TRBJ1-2	ASSSDTDWNF
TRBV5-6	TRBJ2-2	ASSSPGGTGELF
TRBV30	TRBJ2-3	AWTPLAALDTQY
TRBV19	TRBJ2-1	ASSTGLYNEQF
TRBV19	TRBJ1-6	ASADRGNSPLH
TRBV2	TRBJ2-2	ASSLGTGNTGELF
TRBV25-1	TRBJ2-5	ASPRRSPGGKTQY
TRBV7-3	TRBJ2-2	ASSSGLAGALGELF
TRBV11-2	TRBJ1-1	ASSLEDRNTEAF